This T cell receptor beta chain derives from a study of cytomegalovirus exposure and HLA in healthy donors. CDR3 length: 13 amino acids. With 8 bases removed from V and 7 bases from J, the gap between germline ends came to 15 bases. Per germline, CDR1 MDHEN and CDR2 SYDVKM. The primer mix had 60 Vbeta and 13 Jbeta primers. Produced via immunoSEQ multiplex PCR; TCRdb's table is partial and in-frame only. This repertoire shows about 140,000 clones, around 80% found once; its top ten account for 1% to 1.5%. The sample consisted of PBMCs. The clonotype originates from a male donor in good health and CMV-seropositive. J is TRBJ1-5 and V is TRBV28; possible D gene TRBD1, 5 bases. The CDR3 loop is CASWGERSQPQHF. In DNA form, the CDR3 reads TGTGCCAGCTGGGGGGAGCGCAGCCAGCCCCAGCATTTT.